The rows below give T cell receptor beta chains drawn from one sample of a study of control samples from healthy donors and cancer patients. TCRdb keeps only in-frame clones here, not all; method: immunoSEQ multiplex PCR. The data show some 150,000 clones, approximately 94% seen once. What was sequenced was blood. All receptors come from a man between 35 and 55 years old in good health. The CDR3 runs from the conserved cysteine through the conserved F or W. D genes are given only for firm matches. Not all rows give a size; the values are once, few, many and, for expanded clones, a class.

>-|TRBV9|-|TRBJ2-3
CASSVETNADTQYF
TGTGCCAGCAGCGTGGAGACTAACGCAGATACGCAGTATTTT
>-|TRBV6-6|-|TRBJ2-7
CASSQLEAYEQYF
TGTGCCAGCAGCCAACTTGAAGCATACGAGCAGTACTTC
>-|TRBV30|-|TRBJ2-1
CAWSSIGNEQFF
TGTGCCTGGAGCTCTATCGGGAATGAGCAGTTCTTC
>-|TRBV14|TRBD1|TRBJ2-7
CASSQNRGRSYEQYF
TGTGCCAGCAGCCAAAACAGGGGACGCTCCTACGAGCAGTACTTC
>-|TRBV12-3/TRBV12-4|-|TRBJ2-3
CASSFGGTDTQYF
TGTGCCAGCAGTTTCGGTGGGACAGATACGCAGTATTTT
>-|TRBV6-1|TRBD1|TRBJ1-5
CASSEWLGGDRTPTDQPQHF
TGTGCCAGCAGTGAGTGGTTGGGGGGGGACAGGACCCCTACAGATCAGCCCCAGCATTTT
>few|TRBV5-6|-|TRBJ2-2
CASSLAPGTGELFF
TGTGCCAGCAGCTTGGCCCCCGGGACCGGGGAGCTGTTTTTT
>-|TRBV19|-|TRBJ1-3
CASIEDNGLGRPIYF
TGTGCCAGTATAGAGGACAACGGGCTCGGACGACCCATATATTTT
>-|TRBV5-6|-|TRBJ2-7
CASSFRQYPYEQYF
TGTGCCAGCAGCTTCCGACAGTACCCCTACGAGCAGTACTTC
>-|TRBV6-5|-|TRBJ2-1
CASSQQNPGNEQFF
TGTGCCAGCAGTCAACAAAACCCAGGGAATGAGCAGTTCTTC
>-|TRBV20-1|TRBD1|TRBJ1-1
CSASPGTANTEAFF
TGCAGTGCTAGTCCCGGGACAGCGAACACTGAAGCTTTCTTT
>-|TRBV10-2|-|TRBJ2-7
CASSESRRRSSYEQYF
TGCGCCAGCAGTGAGTCGCGGAGAAGAAGCTCCTACGAGCAGTACTTC
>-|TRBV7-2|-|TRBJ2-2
CASRPADGLTGELFF
TGTGCCAGCAGGCCTGCGGACGGACTAACCGGGGAGCTGTTTTTT
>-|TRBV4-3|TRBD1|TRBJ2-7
CASSRGQGGNYEQYF
TGCGCCAGCAGCCGGGGACAGGGAGGCAACTACGAGCAGTACTTC
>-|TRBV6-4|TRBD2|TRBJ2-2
CASSETSDTGELFF
TGTGCCAGCAGTGAAACTAGCGACACCGGGGAGCTGTTTTTT
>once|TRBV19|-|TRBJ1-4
CASTKIQTGPTLNEKLFF
TGTGCCAGTACCAAAATACAAACCGGGCCAACCCTAAATGAAAAACTGTTTTTT
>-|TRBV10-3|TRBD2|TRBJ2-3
CAISESMRLAGVPSSTDTQYF
TGTGCCATCAGTGAGTCGATGCGACTAGCGGGGGTTCCTTCTAGCACAGATACGCAGTATTTT
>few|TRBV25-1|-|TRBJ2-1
CASSDGPEGTGDEQFF
TGTGCCAGCAGTGATGGGCCGGAGGGTACAGGAGATGAGCAGTTCTTC
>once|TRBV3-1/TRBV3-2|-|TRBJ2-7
CASSQDSLATYEQYF
TGTGCCAGCAGCCAAGATTCACTGGCCACCTACGAGCAGTACTTC
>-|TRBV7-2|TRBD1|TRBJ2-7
CASSNRQGGKQYF
TGTGCCAGCAGTAACAGACAGGGGGGGAAGCAGTACTTC
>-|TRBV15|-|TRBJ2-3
CATSRAGTGTDTQYF
TGTGCCACCAGCAGAGCGGGTACTGGCACAGATACGCAGTATTTT
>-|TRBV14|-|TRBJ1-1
CASSLTEGTEAFF
TGTGCCAGCAGCCTTACAGAGGGCACTGAAGCTTTCTTT
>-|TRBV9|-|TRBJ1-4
CASSVRNNEKLFF
TGTGCCAGCAGCGTGCGGAATAATGAAAAACTGTTTTTT
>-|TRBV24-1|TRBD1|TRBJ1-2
CATSDRDRRYGYTF
TGTGCCACCAGTGACCGGGACAGGAGGTATGGCTACACCTTC
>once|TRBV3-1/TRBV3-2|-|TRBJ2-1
CASSQLGFNEQFF
TGTGCCAGCAGCCAGCTGGGATTCAATGAGCAGTTCTTC
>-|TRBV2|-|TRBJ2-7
CASSEVGYEQYF
TGTGCCAGCAGTGAAGTCGGCTACGAGCAGTACTTC
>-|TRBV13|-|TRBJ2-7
CASSPNPLLSYEQYF
TGTGCCAGCAGCCCTAACCCACTTCTGTCGTACGAGCAGTACTTC
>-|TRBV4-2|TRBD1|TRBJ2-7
CASRPTGETYEQYF
TGTGCCAGCCGACCGACAGGGGAAACCTACGAGCAGTACTTC
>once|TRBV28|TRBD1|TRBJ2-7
CASSPRTGSLDEQYF
TGTGCCAGCAGTCCGAGGACAGGGTCGTTGGACGAGCAGTACTTC
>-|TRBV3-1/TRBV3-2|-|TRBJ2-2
CASSNWASISTGELFF
TGTGCCAGCAGTAACTGGGCTAGCATATCCACCGGGGAGCTGTTTTTT
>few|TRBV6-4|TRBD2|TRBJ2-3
CASSDSGTSAQYF
TGTGCCAGCAGTGACTCCGGGACTAGCGCGCAGTATTTT
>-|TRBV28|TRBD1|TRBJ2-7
CASTWGAGTGSEQYF
TGTGCCAGCACCTGGGGGGCGGGGACAGGGTCCGAGCAGTACTTC
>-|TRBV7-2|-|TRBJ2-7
CASSLVPRGYSYEQYF
TGTGCCAGCAGCTTAGTCCCCAGGGGTTACTCCTACGAGCAGTACTTC
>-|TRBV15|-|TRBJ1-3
CATSRDRRAPIGNTIYF
TGTGCCACCAGCAGAGATCGTCGGGCCCCTATAGGAAACACCATATATTTT
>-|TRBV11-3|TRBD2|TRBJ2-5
CASSPGRGRRETQYF
TGTGCCAGCAGCCCCGGGCGCGGGAGACGAGAGACCCAGTACTTC
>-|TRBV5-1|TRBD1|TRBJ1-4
CASSSQPGQGGEKLFF
TGCGCCAGCAGCTCACAGCCGGGACAGGGCGGTGAAAAACTGTTTTTT